This record looks at one T cell receptor (beta chain) sequence and its context. Its antigen is unknown. This sample is drawn from a study of shared clonotypes between healthy human individuals. Regarding the study as a whole: Shared clonotypes across all four donors exceeded non-shared ones in generation probability. Blood alone was sampled, and tissue repertoires likely differ.

Naive CD8 cells lacked CD45RO, underwent positive selection for CCR7 and left out terminally differentiated effector memory CD45RA+ cells. Trimming cost V 5 bases and J 6 bases; bases outside gene matches: 9. Germline CDR1 reads SGHTA; CDR2 reads FQGNSA. This CDR3 region has 14 residues. An assay was performed, and its level was deep. The method was immunoSEQ multiplex PCR; TCRdb's version includes in-frame clones alone and lacks a portion of them. Of over 800,000 clones in the sample, about 92% are singletons; the top ten hold about 24%. The sample consisted of naive CD8+ T cells sorted from blood. The sequence was collected from a man under 40 in good health. The rearrangement joins TRBV7-2 to TRBJ1-2, with 7 bases aligning to TRBD1. In DNA form, the CDR3 reads TGTGCCAGCAGCCAGACAGGGAGACTGGATGGCTACACCTTC. Amino acid sequence: CASSQTGRLDGYTF. Full variable domain (missing parts from reference TRBV7-2 and TRBJ1-2): GAGVSQSPSNKVTEKGKDVELRCDPISGHTALYWYRQSLGQGLEFLIYFQGNSAPDKSGLPSDRFSAERTGGSVSTLTIQRTQQEDSAVYLCASSQTGRLDGYTFGSGTRLTVV.